One sample yielded the 24 T cell receptor beta chains listed below, sequenced in a study of technical replicates of blood from a handful of donors. Profiled with immunoSEQ multiplex PCR; TCRdb holds only in-frame clones, not every one. The data contain about 72,000 clones, about 90% of them singletons. Sequencing input: T cells isolated from PBMCs. Every receptor here comes from a human donor in good health.

A remark on this clone: This sample includes further DNA sequences coding for the same CDR3. This chain joins TRBV5-1 and TRBJ1-1; 9 bases are a match to TRBD1. CDR1 and CDR2 from the germline V gene are SGHRS and YFSETQ. This CDR3 has 14 residues. J was trimmed by 2 bases and V by 2 bases; bases with no gene match: 1. The chain's CDR3 is CASSFTGGNTEAFF. CDR3 nucleotide sequence: TGCGCCAGCAGCTTCACAGGGGGCAACACTGAAGCTTTCTTT.

The V call is TRBV20-1, the J call TRBJ2-5; D perhaps matches TRBD2 (5 bases). The V end was cut by 7 bases, the J end by 4 bases, with 10 bases between. CDR1 is DFQATT and CDR2 is SNEGSKA in the germline V gene (reference sequence). There are 11 residues in the CDR3. The CDR3 spells CSGGASETQYF. In DNA form, the CDR3 reads TGCAGTGGGGGAGCATCAGAGACCCAGTACTTC.

The rearrangement joins TRBV7-3 to TRBJ1-1, with TRBD1 matching 10 bases. The germline V gene has CDR1 SGHTA and CDR2 FQGTGA. This CDR3 region has 20 residues. J lost 0 bases, V lost 2 bases, and 15 bases had no gene match. CDR3 DNA sequence: TGTGCCAGCAGCTTAGCCCCGCTGACGACAGGGGGCGGGATGAACACTGAAGCTTTCTTT. Its translation is CASSLAPLTTGGGMNTEAFF. Combining the CDR3 with reference TRBV7-3 and TRBJ1-1 gives the whole variable domain GAGVSQTPSNKVTEKGKYVELRCDPISGHTALYWYRQSLGQGPEFLIYFQGTGAADDSGLPNDRFFAVRPEGSVSTLKIQRTERGDSAVYLCASSLAPLTTGGGMNTEAFFGQGTRLTVV.

This chain uses TRBV6-6 with TRBJ1-1; unclear D gene. Germline V gene lookup returns CDR1 MNHNY and CDR2 SVGAGI (reference sequence). CDR3 length equals 13 residues. Trimming pared 7 bases from V and 2 bases from J, leaving 11 bases between. The CDR3 here is CASKGAVNTEAFF. CDR3 coding DNA: TGTGCCAGCAAGGGAGCAGTAAACACTGAAGCTTTCTTT.

The V gene is TRBV6-4, the J gene TRBJ2-2; 8 bases are shared with TRBD1. The length of the CDR3 is 15 residues. J was trimmed by 1 base and V by 2 bases; bases with no gene match: 0. Germline CDR1 reads MRHNA; CDR2 reads SNTAGT. The CDR3 nucleotides are TGTGCCAGCAGTGACGGGACAGGGAACACCGGGGAGCTGTTTTTT. Translating it yields CASSDGTGNTGELFF.

The chain joins TRBV4-1 to TRBJ2-7, with 10 bases identical to TRBD1. Germline CDR1 is MGHRA and CDR2 is YSYEKL. This CDR3 spans 14 amino acids. V dropped 6 bases and J dropped 2; count of bases not matched to a gene: 4. CDR3 amino acids: CASRDDRGPYEQYF. In DNA, the CDR3 is TGCGCCAGCAGAGATGACAGGGGGCCCTACGAGCAGTACTTC.

The DNA for the CDR3 is TGCGCCAGCAGCCGCTTAGGGGGCGGAAGGACTGAAGCTTTCTTT. Its protein is CASSRLGGGRTEAFF. The chain couples TRBV5-1 to TRBJ1-1; 7 nucleotides line up with TRBD1. V dropped 4 bases and J dropped 5; count of bases not matched to a gene: 11. The CDR3 extends over 15 amino acids. The germline V gene encodes CDR1 SGHRS and CDR2 YFSETQ.

The chain couples TRBV23-1 to TRBJ1-1; D gene uncertain. TRBV23-1 qualifies as an ORF whose function is uncertain. V shed 10 bases and J shed 3 bases, with 12 bases lying between them. The CDR3 extends over 12 amino acids. The CDR3 loop reads CAKSVTYTEAFF. The CDR3 nucleotides read TGCGCCAAATCTGTTACATACACTGAAGCTTTCTTT.

This rearrangement joins TRBV5-1 to TRBJ1-1; D is possibly TRBD1 (5 bases). Germline V gene lookup returns CDR1 SGHRS and CDR2 YFSETQ. This CDR3 is built from 16 residues. The V gene lost 0 bases and the J gene lost 4 bases, with 16 bases spanning the gap. The CDR3 sequence is CASSLARRYRGTEAFF. The CDR3, as DNA: TGCGCCAGCAGCTTGGCCCGGCGTTATAGGGGCACTGAAGCTTTCTTT.

The chain recombines TRBV7-6 with TRBJ1-1, with TRBD1 identical over 7 bases. CDR1 and CDR2 from the germline V gene are SGHVS and FNYEAQ. This CDR3 comprises 14 residues. After removal of 4 bases from V and 5 bases from J, the junction contained 7 bases not matched to a gene. The CDR3 sequence: CASSSRQGGTEAFF. The CDR3 bases are TGTGCCAGCAGCTCCCGACAGGGTGGGACTGAAGCTTTCTTT.

The CDR3 sequence is CASSQVPLSNTGELFF. The CDR3 bases are TGCGCCAGCAGCCAAGTCCCCCTCTCGAACACCGGGGAGCTGTTTTTT. The chain is built from TRBV4-1 and TRBJ2-2; D unresolved. Germline CDR1 and CDR2: MGHRA and YSYEKL. The CDR3 sequence is 16 residues long. V was cut by 1 base and J by 0 bases, with 9 bases left in between.

The count of this clone is one. The rearrangement links TRBV29-1 to TRBJ2-7; D gene unclear. V lost 6 bases and J 0 bases, leaving 6 bases between the germline ends. This CDR3 has 11 amino acids. The germline V gene encodes CDR1 SQVTM and CDR2 ANQGSEA. CDR3 nucleotides: TGCAGCGTGAGATCCTCCTACGAGCAGTACTTC. Amino acid sequence: CSVRSSYEQYF.

This CDR3 is CASSGGGKGEAEAFF. CDR3 DNA: TGTGCCAGCAGTGGGGGTGGAAAAGGGGAAGCTGAAGCTTTCTTT. The chain couples TRBV2 to TRBJ1-1; D is perhaps TRBD1 (5 bases). CDR3 length equals 15 residues. Germline V gives CDR1 SNHLY, CDR2 FYNNEI. V shed 4 bases and J shed 6 bases, with 18 bases lying between them.

The chain combines TRBV6-1 with TRBJ2-3; D ambiguous. The CDR3 covers 12 residues. Between the trimmed V and J ends, which lost 5 bases and 8 bases, there was a span of 11 bases. Germline CDR1 and CDR2: MNHNS and SASEGT. CDR3 in DNA: TGTGCCAGCAGTCCTGTGCTCGGTACGCAGTATTTT. Its translation is CASSPVLGTQYF.

The gene calls are TRBV10-1 and TRBJ1-1; 7 bases align to TRBD1. Germline V gene lookup returns CDR1 WNHNN and CDR2 SYGVQD (reference sequence). The CDR3 has 13 amino acids. Germline trimming cut 5 bases from V and 10 bases from J; bases unmatched to any gene: 10. The CDR3 DNA reads as TGCGCCAGCAGTTCGACAGGGTGGGGGCCAGCTTTCTTT. This translates into CASSSTGWGPAFF.

The chain carries TRBV6-5 and TRBJ2-1; the match to TRBD1 covers 8 bases. This CDR3 is 13 amino acids long. Germline CDR1 is MNHEY and CDR2 is SVGAGI. V gave up 0 bases and J gave up 15 bases; unmatched junction bases: 7. This chain's CDR3 is CASSYSRRDRSFF. In DNA form, the CDR3 reads TGTGCCAGCAGTTACTCGAGAAGGGACAGGTCGTTCTTC.

The rearrangement joins TRBV9 to TRBJ2-7, with 9 positions matching TRBD1. CDR1 SGDLS and CDR2 YYNGEE come from the germline V gene. There are 17 residues in the CDR3. V lost 0 bases to trimming and J lost 4 bases; unmatched junction nucleotides: 11. The CDR3: CASSVAGGTGGQYEQYF. In DNA form, the CDR3 reads TGTGCCAGCAGCGTAGCGGGAGGTACAGGGGGCCAATACGAGCAGTACTTC.

The CDR3 DNA follows: TGTGCCAGCTCACCAATGCTCAGGGATTCAGCTGAAGCTTTCTTT. It specifies CASSPMLRDSAEAFF. This rearrangement joins TRBV18 to TRBJ1-1; D might be TRBD1 (5 bases). This CDR3 spans 15 amino acids. V lost 2 bases to trimming and J lost 6 bases, with 16 bases between them. Germline CDR1 KGHSH, CDR2 LQKENI.

This clone is a singleton in its sample. V is TRBV27 and J is TRBJ1-5; 8 positions match TRBD1. This CDR3 region has 14 residues. Per germline, CDR1 MNHEY and CDR2 SMNVEV (reference sequence). J lost 3 bases, V lost 6 bases, and 4 bases had no gene match. The DNA of the CDR3 is TGTGCCAGCAGCCTCAGGGGGCTCAATCAGCCCCAGCATTTT. The encoded protein is CASSLRGLNQPQHF.

This chain joins TRBV25-1 and TRBJ2-7, with a weak D call TRBD1 (6 bases). Trimming removed 3 bases at V and 3 bases at J, with 9 bases between. Germline V gives CDR1 MGHDK, CDR2 SYGVNS. The CDR3 length is 13 residues. The CDR3 nucleotides are TGTGCCAGCAGTGACCTGGACAGCTACGAGCAGTACTTC. Translated: CASSDLDSYEQYF.

This chain links TRBV6-1 with TRBJ2-5; 8 positions match TRBD1. V shed 5 bases and J 5 bases; nucleotides not matched to a gene: 7. Germline V gene data show CDR1 as MNHNS and CDR2 as SASEGT. The CDR3 consists of 14 residues. CDR3 sequence (DNA): TGTGCCAGCAGTCGATTACAGGGGGACGAGACCCAGTACTTC. Translated, it gives CASSRLQGDETQYF.

The rearrangement links TRBV5-1 to TRBJ2-5; weak D call: TRBD2 (6 bases). Trimming stripped 4 bases from V and 0 bases from J, with 10 bases between. The CDR3 covers 14 residues. Germline V gene lookup returns CDR1 SGHRS and CDR2 YFSETQ. CDR3 region: CASSVAANQETQYF. CDR3 in DNA: TGCGCCAGCAGCGTAGCGGCCAACCAAGAGACCCAGTACTTC.

The chain is built from TRBV7-8 and TRBJ1-5, with 7 bases that match TRBD1. Losses at the gene ends were 5 bases for V and 5 bases for J; bases not matched to a gene: 3. Per germline, CDR1 SGHVS and CDR2 FQNEAQ. The CDR3 runs to 13 residues. DNA of the CDR3: TGTGCCAGCAGCCCGGGACAGTATCAGCCCCAGCATTTT. It specifies CASSPGQYQPQHF.

This chain links TRBV30 with TRBJ2-7, with 9 bases fitting TRBD1. CDR1 is GTSNPN, CDR2 SVGIG, per germline (reference sequence). J gave up 5 bases and V 0 bases, and 5 bases lay outside the gene matches. CDR3 length equals 14 residues. CDR3 protein: CAWSVTGGSDEQYF. CDR3 sequence (DNA): TGTGCCTGGAGTGTAACAGGGGGCAGCGACGAGCAGTACTTC.